These T cell receptor beta chains were read from a single sample in a study of blood T cell repertoires in COVID-19. Assay used: immunoSEQ multiplex PCR; TCRdb lists only in-frame clones, some missing. The sample has about 200,000 clones; about 88% are singletons. Sample: peripheral blood. Receptor source: a man aged 55 to 70 with acute or convalescent COVID-19. CDR3s include the opening cysteine and the closing phenylalanine or tryptophan. Fields, in order: J gene, V gene, CDR3 protein.

>TRBJ2-2|TRBV7-6
CASSLQGANTGELFF
>TRBJ2-7|TRBV7-9
CASTLQGRTYEQYF
>TRBJ2-7|TRBV5-4
CASSSTEASYEQYF
>TRBJ2-3|TRBV18
CASSPLKQSTDTQYF
>TRBJ2-6|TRBV30
CAWNQAGGAWDPSGANVLTF
>TRBJ2-1|TRBV12-5
CASGPSGGPREQFF
>TRBJ1-4|TRBV3-1/TRBV3-2
CASSRIGQPLLF
>TRBJ1-2|TRBV7-8
CASSASQGYGYTF
>TRBJ2-3|TRBV5-8
CASSLDPGTDTQYF
>TRBJ2-1|TRBV7-2
CASSLLAGRYNEQFF
>TRBJ2-1|TRBV7-6
CASSIRTSGGLYEQFF
>TRBJ1-5|TRBV20-1
CSASGDRENQPQHF
>TRBJ2-3|TRBV7-3
CASSLSVTDTQYF
>TRBJ2-7|TRBV5-4
CASSRSSGGRSSYEQYF
>TRBJ2-3|TRBV20-1
CSASRGQGGTDTQYF
>TRBJ1-3|TRBV4-1
CASSQAGSSGNTIYF
>TRBJ1-6|TRBV7-9
CASSLIVGTGINSPLHF
>TRBJ2-7|TRBV11-2
CASSSLRDRGDEQYF
>TRBJ2-7|TRBV2
CASSDGYEQYF
>TRBJ2-2|TRBV4-3
CASSQSGGAVRTGELFF
>TRBJ1-3|TRBV28
CASSFLGTGVSGNTIYF
>TRBJ1-2|TRBV19
CASSGDRGRRGYTF
>TRBJ2-1|TRBV6-2/TRBV6-3
CASSLTSGGGNEQFF
>TRBJ2-7|TRBV7-2
CASSPRQTTSYEQYF
>TRBJ1-5|TRBV4-1
CASSQGGVPPSNQPQHF
>TRBJ2-1|TRBV29-1
CSVPRGRGAYNEQFF
>TRBJ2-3|TRBV25-1
CASSPQGGWADTQYF
>TRBJ2-3|TRBV10-3
CAISDRTGTDTQYF
>TRBJ2-7|TRBV6-1
CASSEARQSEQYF
>TRBJ2-7|TRBV2
CASSKEGGARYEQYF
>TRBJ1-1|TRBV7-6
CASSLVPGQGMETEAFF
>TRBJ2-7|TRBV5-4
CASSFPGDASNEQYF
>TRBJ2-5|TRBV9
CASGRRGGRGQETQYF
>TRBJ1-5|TRBV19
CASSLRTGNQPQHF